The rows below give T cell receptor beta chains drawn from one sample of a study of shared clonotypes between healthy human individuals. Repertoires were generated with immunoSEQ multiplex PCR, while TCRdb's copy carries only in-frame clones and drops some. Of 2,500,000 or so clones listed, around 94% are singletons. Specimen: naive CD4+ T cells sorted from blood. The receptor source for this set is a man aged 18 to 35 in good health. The CDR3 runs from the conserved cysteine through the conserved F or W. The order of the fields is V gene, D gene, J gene, clone size, CDR3 DNA, CDR3 protein. The D gene is left open where the match is weak. Size tells how often a clone was seen (once, few, many) or the class of an expanded clone, and some rows leave it out.

>TRBV5-6|TRBD2|TRBJ2-3|once
TGTGCCAGCAGCTTGGCGCTAGCGGTTAGCACAGATACGCAGTATTTT
CASSLALAVSTDTQYF
>TRBV7-6|TRBD1|TRBJ1-6|NA
TGTGCCAGCAGCCCTTGGGACAGTTCCTCCTATAATTCACCCCTCCACTTT
CASSPWDSSSYNSPLHF
>TRBV5-4|NA|TRBJ2-5|NA
TGTGCCAGCAGTCGGGGGGCAAACCAAGAGACCCAGTACTTC
CASSRGANQETQYF
>TRBV5-1|TRBD1|TRBJ1-3|NA
TGCGCCAGCAGCAACGGCGGGACAGGGACGGGCACCATATATTTT
CASSNGGTGTGTIYF
>TRBV2|NA|TRBJ1-5|few
TGTGCCAGCAGTCTTTACGGACCCCAGCATTTT
CASSLYGPQHF
>TRBV30|NA|TRBJ1-4|NA
TGTGCCTGGAGTGTAGGCGAGGGGACTAATGAAAAACTGTTTTTT
CAWSVGEGTNEKLFF
>TRBV5-1|NA|TRBJ1-5|few
TGCGCCAGCAGCTGGGACGGCTATCAGCCCCAGCATTTT
CASSWDGYQPQHF
>TRBV5-1|NA|TRBJ2-5|NA
TGCGCCAGCAGCTTGGGGGGAGTCGGGGAGACCCAGTACTTC
CASSLGGVGETQYF
>TRBV7-2|NA|TRBJ2-1|NA
TGTGCCAGCAGCTTGGATTTAAATGAGCAGTTCTTC
CASSLDLNEQFF
>TRBV9|NA|TRBJ1-6|NA
TGTGCCAGCAGCGTAGGGGAGGCGGGGAATTCACCCCTCCACTTT
CASSVGEAGNSPLHF
>TRBV6-1|TRBD1|TRBJ2-2|NA
TGTGCCAGCAGTCATATACAGGGGTCCGGGGAGCTGTTTTTT
CASSHIQGSGELFF
>TRBV30|NA|TRBJ2-2|NA
TGTGCCTGGAGATCACATTCGAACACCGGGGAGCTGTTTTTT
CAWRSHSNTGELFF
>TRBV10-3|TRBD1|TRBJ2-7|NA
TGTGCCAGCCGAAGACAGGGGGTCAACTACGAGCAGTACTTC
CASRRQGVNYEQYF
>TRBV10-1|TRBD1|TRBJ2-3|NA
TGCGCCAGCAGCCCTGGGACAGGGCATCTCACAGATACGCAGTATTTT
CASSPGTGHLTDTQYF
>TRBV7-6|TRBD1|TRBJ2-1|NA
TGTGCCAGCAGCTTATCGGGGACAGGGTACAATGAGCAGTTCTTC
CASSLSGTGYNEQFF
>TRBV6-1|TRBD1|TRBJ1-2|NA
TGTGCCAGCAGAGAACCGGGACAGTTCTATGGCTACACCTTC
CASREPGQFYGYTF
>TRBV7-2|NA|TRBJ1-2|NA
TGTGCCAGCAGCTTAGTGCGGGGGCAGGGCTATGGCTACACCTTC
CASSLVRGQGYGYTF
>TRBV30|NA|TRBJ1-5|few
TGTGCCTGGAGTGTACGGGGGCGCGTTGATCAGCCCCAGCATTTT
CAWSVRGRVDQPQHF
>TRBV11-3|NA|TRBJ2-2|NA
TGTGCCAGCAGCTTAGAGGGCCGGGCCACCGGGGAGCTGTTTTTT
CASSLEGRATGELFF
>TRBV11-2|NA|TRBJ2-2|NA
TGTGCCAGCAGCTCCCGGGACTCCGGGGAGCTGTTTTTT
CASSSRDSGELFF
>TRBV18|TRBD1|TRBJ1-6|NA
TGTGCCAGCTCACCACTGGGACAGGAGAATTCACCCCTCCACTTT
CASSPLGQENSPLHF
>TRBV5-1|TRBD2|TRBJ2-2|once
TGCGCCAGCAGCCGTATCGAAGCGGGACCCGGGGAGCTGTTTTTT
CASSRIEAGPGELFF
>TRBV30|NA|TRBJ1-6|NA
TGTGCCTGGAGTGTGGGGGCTGTATATAATTCACCCCTCCACTTT
CAWSVGAVYNSPLHF
>TRBV11-2|NA|TRBJ2-7|NA
TGTGCCAGCACCTTAGGACACTCCCGGAGGGAGCAGTACTTC
CASTLGHSRREQYF
>TRBV11-2|TRBD2|TRBJ2-2|NA
TGTGCCAGCAGCTCTTATCTAGCGGGAGGGCACACCGGGGAGCTGTTTTTT
CASSSYLAGGHTGELFF
>TRBV6-5|NA|TRBJ2-7|NA
TGTGCCAGCAGTAAACAGGGTCGCTCCTACGAGCAGTACTTC
CASSKQGRSYEQYF
>TRBV9|NA|TRBJ2-6|NA
TGTGCCAGCAGCGGAAGCAAAGGTACTGGGGCCAACGTCCTGACTTTC
CASSGSKGTGANVLTF
>TRBV19|NA|TRBJ1-1|NA
TGTGCCACAACCCCGGGGCAGCCGAACACTGAAGCTTTCTTT
CATTPGQPNTEAFF
>TRBV2|NA|TRBJ2-7|NA
TGTGCCAGCAGGACACTCCTTTACGAGCAGTACTTC
CASRTLLYEQYF
>TRBV27|NA|TRBJ2-1|once
TGTGCCAGCAGTTTACAGAGGGACAATGAGCAGTTCTTC
CASSLQRDNEQFF
>TRBV19|NA|TRBJ1-5|NA
TGTGCCAGTAGTATGTCCCCGAAAGGAATTCCCCAGCATTTT
CASSMSPKGIPQHF
>TRBV5-1|TRBD1|TRBJ2-3|NA
TGCGCCAGCTGCATGGGACAGGGGGCAGATACGCAGTATTTT
CASCMGQGADTQYF
>TRBV7-9|TRBD1|TRBJ1-1|once
TGTGCCAGCAGCTTGACCGGGACAGGGAGACCTGAAGCTTTCTTT
CASSLTGTGRPEAFF
>TRBV5-1|NA|TRBJ2-6|NA
TGCGCCAGCAGCTTAGGGTACTCTGGGGCCAACGTCCTGACTTTC
CASSLGYSGANVLTF
>TRBV5-1|TRBD1|TRBJ1-4|NA
TGCGCCAGCAGCTTGGTGGAAACAGGGGTCGGCGAAAAACTGTTTTTT
CASSLVETGVGEKLFF
>TRBV4-3|NA|TRBJ2-5|NA
TGCGCCAGCAGCCAAGATTCGTTCAGGAGGGAGACCCAGTACTTC
CASSQDSFRRETQYF
>TRBV10-3|NA|TRBJ1-1|few
TGTGCCATCAGTGAAAAGGGGCCGAACACTGAAGCTTTCTTT
CAISEKGPNTEAFF
>TRBV5-1|NA|TRBJ2-2|NA
TGCGCCAGCAGCCTCACGGGGTTCGCGAACACCGGGGAGCTGTTTTTT
CASSLTGFANTGELFF
>TRBV5-1|NA|TRBJ2-3|NA
TGCGCCAGCAGCTTGCAATGGTCCAGCACAGATACGCAGTATTTT
CASSLQWSSTDTQYF
>TRBV2|NA|TRBJ2-7|NA
TGTGCCAGCAGTGAATATTCCTACGAGCAGTACTTC
CASSEYSYEQYF
>TRBV18|NA|TRBJ1-4|NA
TGTGCCAGCTCATCCCAGGGACTTAATGAAAAACTGTTTTTT
CASSSQGLNEKLFF
>TRBV19|TRBD1|TRBJ1-2|NA
TGTGCCAGTAACGATCTCGGGACAGGGGTTCGTGGCTACACCTTC
CASNDLGTGVRGYTF
>TRBV6-1|NA|TRBJ2-7|NA
TGTGCCAGCCAACGGGGCTCCGCCTACGAGCAGTACTTC
CASQRGSAYEQYF
>TRBV7-8|NA|TRBJ1-5|NA
TGTGCCAGCAGCTTAAGCAGGGATCAGCCCCAGCATTTT
CASSLSRDQPQHF
>TRBV19|TRBD1|TRBJ2-7|NA
TGTGCCAGTAGTTCCGACAGGGACTACGAGCAGTACTTC
CASSSDRDYEQYF
>TRBV15|NA|TRBJ2-4|NA
TGTGCCACCAGCAGAGTAGGGCTCGGGCCCAAAAACATTCAGTACTTC
CATSRVGLGPKNIQYF
>TRBV2|NA|TRBJ1-5|NA
TGTGCCAGCACCGGGGCACTTAGCAATCAGCCCCAGCATTTT
CASTGALSNQPQHF
>TRBV2|TRBD1|TRBJ1-5|NA
TGTGCCAGCCGGGACAGGGGATTAGATCAGCCCCAGCATTTT
CASRDRGLDQPQHF
>TRBV7-6|TRBD1|TRBJ2-3|NA
TGTGCCAGCAGCCAAGGGGGCGGGTCCCTCACAGATACGCAGTATTTT
CASSQGGGSLTDTQYF
>TRBV7-2|TRBD1|TRBJ2-1|NA
TGTGCCAGCAGCGGTAAGGTTGGGGACAGGGAGTTCTTC
CASSGKVGDREFF
>TRBV6-6|TRBD1|TRBJ1-2|NA
TGTGCCAGCAGTTTCGGACAGGAGAACTATGGCTACACCTTC
CASSFGQENYGYTF
>TRBV7-2|TRBD1|TRBJ2-7|NA
TGTGCCAGCAGTTCTTCATACAGGGGGCAAGGGTACTTC
CASSSSYRGQGYF
>TRBV5-1|TRBD1|TRBJ2-3|NA
TGCGCCAGCAGCTTGGTTTCAGGGGGTCTCGATACGCAGTATTTT
CASSLVSGGLDTQYF
>TRBV30|TRBD2|TRBJ2-2|once
TGTGCCTGGAGTGTACGAGCGGGAGCGGCCGGGGAGCTGTTTTTT
CAWSVRAGAAGELFF